These 30 T cell receptor beta chains originate from one sample sequenced in a study of cytotoxic CD8 clonotypes in ibrutinib-treated CLL. Profiling relied on immunoSEQ multiplex PCR, and the TCRdb table lists in-frame clones only, not all of them. The sample shows under 300,000 clones, 70% of them seen only once. Sample: PBMCs, taken after 24 months of ibrutinib treatment. The source is a human donor with chronic lymphocytic leukemia.

This chain uses TRBV9 with TRBJ2-2; a possible D gene is TRBD2 (6 bases). In germline, CDR1 is SGDLS, CDR2 YYNGEE. This CDR3 region has 15 residues. The V gene lost 0 bases and the J gene lost 6 bases, with 12 bases spanning the gap. In nucleotides, the CDR3 is TGTGCCAGCAGCGTAGCCGGGAGTCCCCCCGGGGAGCTGTTTTTT. It translates to CASSVAGSPPGELFF. The full variable domain, completed using reference TRBV9 and TRBJ2-2, is DSGVTQTPKHLITATGQRVTLRCSPRSGDLSVYWYQQSLDQGLQFLIQYYNGEERAKGNILERFSAQQFPDLHSELNLSSLELGDSALYFCASSVAGSPPGELFFGEGSRLTVL.

This chain uses TRBV4-3 with TRBJ2-1; D not certain. The CDR3 spans 16 residues. Trimming cost V 4 bases and J 4 bases, with 17 bases left between them. Germline CDR1 is LGHNA and CDR2 is YSLEER. The CDR3 DNA is TGCGCCAGCAGCCCCACCATTCCTTCTCTATACAATGAGCAGTTCTTC. Translating gives CASSPTIPSLYNEQFF.

The chain links TRBV19 to TRBJ2-7; TRBD2 matches at 11 bases. The ends lost 6 bases at V and 4 bases at J; junction bases unmatched: 2. Looked up from germline, CDR1 is LNHDA and CDR2 is SQIVND (reference sequence). This CDR3 has 13 residues. CDR3 sequence reads: CASRTSGSYEQYF. The CDR3 DNA reads as TGTGCCAGTAGAACTAGCGGGAGTTACGAGCAGTACTTC.

This clone was counted a few times. The chain couples TRBV4-1 to TRBJ1-2; possible D gene TRBD1, 6 bases. The CDR3 is 12 amino acids. Deletions cut 4 bases from V and 8 bases from J, with 11 bases between. Per germline, CDR1 MGHRA and CDR2 YSYEKL. Written as DNA, the CDR3 is TGCGCCAGCAGCCTCGAACAGGGAGGCTACACCTTC. Amino acid sequence: CASSLEQGGYTF.

This chain joins TRBV6-5 and TRBJ2-3, with D possibly TRBD2 on 5 matching bases. CDR1 MNHEY and CDR2 SVGAGI come from the germline V gene. V was clipped by 4 bases and J by 8 bases, with 10 bases between them. The CDR3 is 12 residues long. Here the CDR3 DNA reads TGTGCCAGCAGTTCGCGGGCGGGTACGCAGTATTTT. Translation gives CASSSRAGTQYF.

The chain is built from TRBV6-5 and TRBJ2-2; 8 bases fit TRBD2. The CDR3 totals 16 residues. Trimming removed 2 bases from V and 8 bases from J; junction bases left unmatched: 10. The V gene's germline CDR1 is MNHEY and CDR2 SVGAGI. The CDR3 DNA follows: TGTGCCAGCAGTTACGGAGGAGCGGGAGTCGGTGGGGAGCTGTTTTTT. Protein sequence: CASSYGGAGVGGELFF.

This rearrangement joins TRBV2 to TRBJ2-4; no reliable D call. In germline, CDR1 is SNHLY, CDR2 FYNNEI. The CDR3 is 11 residues long. V was pared by 8 bases and J by 4 bases, with 6 bases between. Here the CDR3 reads CASGPKNIQYF. The CDR3, as DNA: TGTGCCAGCGGCCCTAAAAACATTCAGTACTTC.

This clone was recorded once. This chain joins TRBV28 and TRBJ2-7; D may correspond to TRBD1 or TRBD2 (7 bases each). The germline gives CDR1 MDHEN, CDR2 SYDVKM. The CDR3 consists of 14 residues. Trimming cost V 7 bases and J 6 bases, with 19 bases left between them. DNA for the CDR3: TGTGCCAGCACCCCAGGGGGGAGGGGCACCGAGCAGTACTTC. Encoded protein: CASTPGGRGTEQYF. Filled out from reference TRBV28 and TRBJ2-7, the complete variable domain reads DVKVTQSSRYLVKRTGEKVFLECVQDMDHENMFWYRQDPGLGLRLIYFSYDVKMKEKGDIPEGYSVSREKKERFSLILESASTNQTSMYLCASTPGGRGTEQYFGPGTRLTVT.

The V call is TRBV4-3, the J call TRBJ1-3; D gene uncertain. The CDR3 has 17 residues. CDR1 is LGHNA and CDR2 is YSLEER in the germline V gene. V shed 0 bases and J shed 8 bases, with 20 bases lying between them. This CDR3 is CASSQDIMPLGLHTIYF. The CDR3 nucleotides read TGCGCCAGCAGCCAAGATATTATGCCGTTGGGGTTACACACCATATATTTT.

V gene TRBV4-2 combines with J gene TRBJ1-1; the match to TRBD1 covers 8 bases. Germline trimming cut 2 bases from V and 4 bases from J; bases unmatched to any gene: 12. Germline V CDR1 and CDR2: LGHNA, YNFKEQ. The CDR3 length is 17 residues. CDR3 bases: TGTGCCAGCAGCCAACAAGCCCGGGACAGGTATTCCACTGAAGCTTTCTTT. This codes for CASSQQARDRYSTEAFF.

The CDR3 region is CASSIQGTSGPLNEQYF. In DNA form, the CDR3 reads TGTGCCAGTAGTATTCAGGGGACTAGCGGCCCCTTGAACGAGCAGTACTTC. The chain is built from TRBV19 and TRBJ2-7; 11 bases align to TRBD2. This CDR3 region has 17 residues. Per germline, CDR1 LNHDA and CDR2 SQIVND (reference sequence). V lost 3 bases to trimming and J lost 5 bases; unmatched junction nucleotides: 12.

This clone was seen a single time. The chain uses TRBV9 and TRBJ1-2; D is unresolved. Germline V gives CDR1 SGDLS, CDR2 YYNGEE. The germline V and J ends were trimmed by 0 bases and 2 bases, with 8 bases remaining between them. The CDR3 runs 14 residues. CDR3 sequence (DNA): TGTGCCAGCAGCGTAGATATCGCGAACTATGGCTACACCTTC. This sequence encodes CASSVDIANYGYTF.

The chain joins TRBV6-5 to TRBJ2-1; tentative D call: TRBD2 (6 bases). The germline CDR1 and CDR2 sequences are MNHEY and SVGAGI. V lost 0 bases and J 7 bases, leaving 10 bases between the germline ends. The CDR3 totals 14 residues. The CDR3 spells CASSYSETRNEQFF. For the CDR3, the DNA is TGTGCCAGCAGTTACTCGGAGACTAGGAATGAGCAGTTCTTC.

This chain joins TRBV6-5 and TRBJ1-1, with D perhaps matching TRBD1 (5 bases). Between the trimmed V and J ends, which lost 0 bases and 1 base, there was a span of 6 bases. The CDR3 is 14 residues long. The germline V gene has CDR1 MNHEY and CDR2 SVGAGI. The CDR3 loop is CASSYSGENTEAFF. In DNA form, the CDR3 reads TGTGCCAGCAGTTACTCAGGGGAGAACACTGAAGCTTTCTTT.

The chain is built from TRBV6-5 and TRBJ2-2, with unresolved D. V lost 0 bases to trimming and J lost 6 bases, with 8 bases between them. CDR3 size: 14 residues. Germline V lookup: CDR1 MNHEY, CDR2 SVGAGI. CDR3 nucleotide sequence: TGTGCCAGCAGTTACTCGATCCAGGCCGGGGAGCTGTTTTTT. Translating it yields CASSYSIQAGELFF.

The rearrangement uses TRBV28 and TRBJ1-3; 8 bases map to TRBD1. This CDR3 is built from 14 residues. V shed 0 bases, J shed 11 bases, and the junction held 6 bases outside the gene matches. Germline assignment: CDR1 MDHEN and CDR2 SYDVKM. The CDR3 DNA is TGTGCCAGCAGTTTATGGACAGGGGTTGGGCCCATATATTTT. The encoded protein is CASSLWTGVGPIYF.

This chain connects TRBV11-1 to TRBJ2-1, with 9 bases that match TRBD1. Germline V gives CDR1 SGHAT, CDR2 FQDESV (reference sequence). J lost 7 bases, V lost 6 bases, and 10 bases had no gene match. The CDR3 consists of 15 residues. CDR3 DNA sequence: TGTGCCAGCAGTCGAGGTCAGGGACAGGGTAATGAGCAGTTCTTC. Its translation is CASSRGQGQGNEQFF.

The CDR3 sequence: CASSVEWLAGGSYNEQFF. The CDR3 nucleotides read TGTGCCAGCAGCGTAGAATGGCTAGCGGGAGGCTCCTACAATGAGCAGTTCTTC. The chain joins TRBV9 to TRBJ2-1; 11 bases fit TRBD2. Germline V lookup: CDR1 SGDLS, CDR2 YYNGEE. Trimming took 0 bases from V and 0 from J; bases not matched to a gene: 5. The CDR3 runs 18 residues.

V and J are TRBV10-3 and TRBJ2-7, with 8 bases lining up with TRBD1. In germline, CDR1 is ENHRY, CDR2 SYGVKD. With V trimmed by 4 bases and J by 2 bases, 13 bases remained unmatched. There are 17 residues in the CDR3. CDR3 region: CAISASPGQGDTYEQYF. CDR3 DNA sequence: TGTGCCATCAGTGCCAGCCCTGGACAGGGTGATACCTACGAGCAGTACTTC.

This clone was recorded once. The V call is TRBV19, the J call TRBJ2-3, with 7 bases aligning to TRBD1. Germline assignment: CDR1 LNHDA and CDR2 SQIVND (reference sequence). V was pared by 9 bases and J by 6 bases, with 9 bases of the junction left unmatched. This CDR3 has 13 residues. The CDR3 DNA reads as TGTGCCAGCTTGACAGGGAGTGGGGATACGCAGTATTTT. It encodes CASLTGSGDTQYF.

The CDR3: CASSRLGLAGVEQYF. DNA of the CDR3: TGTGCCAGCAGTAGACTGGGACTAGCGGGAGTCGAGCAGTACTTC. The chain links TRBV27 to TRBJ2-7; 14 positions agree with TRBD2. In germline, CDR1 is MNHEY, CDR2 SMNVEV (reference sequence). CDR3 length: 15 residues. J gave up 6 bases and V 5 bases, and 6 bases lay outside the gene matches.

This clone has a single count. The gene calls are TRBV5-1 and TRBJ2-3; 8 positions match TRBD2. V was clipped by 0 bases and J by 2 bases; unmatched bases: 2. The V gene's germline CDR1 is SGHRS and CDR2 YFSETQ. The CDR3 has 15 residues. CDR3 in DNA: TGCGCCAGCAGCTTGGGAGCGGGGGCCACAGATACGCAGTATTTT. Translated: CASSLGAGATDTQYF.

The chain carries TRBV7-2 and TRBJ2-7; no clear D gene. This CDR3 spans 14 amino acids. CDR1 is SGHTA and CDR2 is FQGNSA in the germline V gene. V was clipped by 2 bases and J by 10 bases, with 18 bases between them. The DNA of the CDR3 is TGTGCCAGCAGCTTAAGCTTGGTTCTAAGTCCCCAGTACTTC. Its protein product is CASSLSLVLSPQYF.

This sequence joins TRBV20-1 and TRBJ2-7; weak D call: TRBD2 (5 bases). Trimming stripped 1 base from V and 7 bases from J, with 8 bases between. CDR3 length: 11 amino acids. From germline, CDR1 is DFQATT and CDR2 SNEGSKA (reference sequence). The CDR3 region is CSARASGEQYF. The CDR3 bases are TGCAGTGCTAGAGCTTCGGGAGAGCAGTACTTC.

In this sample, this clone turned up once. The J gene is TRBJ2-6, the V gene TRBV5-1; D not certain. Deletions cut 7 bases from V and 0 bases from J, with 14 bases between. The germline gives CDR1 SGHRS, CDR2 YFSETQ. The CDR3 spans 16 residues. CDR3 sequence reads: CASAKARSSGANVLTF. DNA for the CDR3: TGCGCCAGCGCCAAGGCGAGGAGCTCTGGGGCCAACGTCCTGACTTTC.

V usage is TRBV10-1 and J usage is TRBJ2-1, with D tentatively TRBD1 (6 bases). The CDR3 is made up of 15 amino acids. V was trimmed by 2 bases and J by 1 base, leaving 9 bases between them. Germline CDR1 reads WNHNN; CDR2 reads SYGVQD (reference sequence). CDR3 amino acids: CASSEDRSSYNEQFF. The CDR3 bases are TGCGCCAGCAGTGAGGACAGGAGTTCCTACAATGAGCAGTTCTTC.

This chain joins TRBV29-1 and TRBJ2-3; D possibly corresponds to TRBD2 (6 bases). The V end was cut by 1 base, the J end by 0 bases, with 8 bases between. The CDR3 consists of 14 residues. Per germline, CDR1 SQVTM and CDR2 ANQGSEA. This CDR3 reads CSVEGRESTDTQYF. Here the CDR3 DNA reads TGCAGCGTTGAAGGGCGGGAAAGCACAGATACGCAGTATTTT.

This clone turned up a few times. This chain connects TRBV19 to TRBJ2-7; TRBD2 might be the D (5 bases). V dropped 6 bases and J dropped 3 bases, with 18 bases sitting between them. Germline CDR1 reads LNHDA; CDR2 reads SQIVND (reference sequence). The CDR3 has 15 amino acids. This CDR3 reads CASSPAPPGIYEQYF. As DNA, the CDR3 is TGTGCCAGTAGCCCGGCACCCCCGGGAATCTACGAGCAGTACTTC.

This chain connects TRBV5-4 to TRBJ2-1; TRBD1 is a possible D gene (5 bases). The CDR3 extends over 16 amino acids. V was clipped by 0 bases and J by 7 bases, with 17 bases between them. Germline lookup yields CDR1 SGHNT and CDR2 YYREEE (reference sequence). The CDR3 here is CASSLGGGAFWNEQFF. CDR3 sequence (DNA): TGTGCCAGCAGCTTGGGGGGCGGCGCCTTCTGGAATGAGCAGTTCTTC.

A word on this clone: Additional DNA sequences in this sample encode the identical CDR3. The chain has TRBV7-3 and TRBJ2-3, with a possible D match to TRBD2 (6 bases). This CDR3 has 14 amino acids. V shed 5 bases and J shed 3 bases, with 12 bases lying between them. Per the germline V gene, CDR1 is SGHTA and CDR2 is FQGTGA. CDR3 bases: TGTGCCAGCAGCCCCGGGACTTCGACAGATACGCAGTATTTT. Protein product: CASSPGTSTDTQYF. Together with reference TRBV7-3 and TRBJ2-3, the CDR3 gives the full variable domain: GAGVSQTPSNKVTEKGKYVELRCDPISGHTALYWYRQSLGQGPEFLIYFQGTGAADDSGLPNDRFFAVRPEGSVSTLKIQRTERGDSAVYLCASSPGTSTDTQYFGPGTRLTVL.